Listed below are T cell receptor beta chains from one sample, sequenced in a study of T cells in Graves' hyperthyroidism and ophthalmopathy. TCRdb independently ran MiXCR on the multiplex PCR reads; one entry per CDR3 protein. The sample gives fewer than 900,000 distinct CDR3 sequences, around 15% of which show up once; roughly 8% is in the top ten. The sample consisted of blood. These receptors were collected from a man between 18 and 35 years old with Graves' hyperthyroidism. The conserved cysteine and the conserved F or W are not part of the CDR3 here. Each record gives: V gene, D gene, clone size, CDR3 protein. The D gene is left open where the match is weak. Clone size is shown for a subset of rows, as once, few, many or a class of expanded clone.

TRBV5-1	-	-	ASSLRTGVTYEQY
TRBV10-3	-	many	AIRAPVNYEQY
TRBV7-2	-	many	ASNEGRQFTDTQY
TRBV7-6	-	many	ASTVGGLGEQY
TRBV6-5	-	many	ASSYGPTSYEQY
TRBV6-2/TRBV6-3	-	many	ASSLVPPASRSYNEQF
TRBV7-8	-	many	ASSSRLGQSHGYT
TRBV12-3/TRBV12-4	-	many	ASTRLDPMNTEAF
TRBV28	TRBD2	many	ASSSPGTRPTDTQY
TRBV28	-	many	ASRHTRYSNQPQH
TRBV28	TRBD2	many	ASSGLAGFQETQY
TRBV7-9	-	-	ASSPPLRNEQF
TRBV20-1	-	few	SARDGAAGPYQETQY
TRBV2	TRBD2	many	ASTEGTSGRFEQF
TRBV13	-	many	ASSLGTRIGETQY
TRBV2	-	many	ASSEDGGLRYEQY
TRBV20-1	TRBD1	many	SARDSGYEQY
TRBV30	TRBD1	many	AWSSIRGFNQPQH
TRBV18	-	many	ASSRTAPSPSNTGELF
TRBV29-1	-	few	SARGQDRGEQY
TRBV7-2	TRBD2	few	ASSFLAGEGADTQY
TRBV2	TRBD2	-	ASSGLSGRASIGELF
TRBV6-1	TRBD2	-	ASSRGTSGTHNEQF
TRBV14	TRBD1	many	ASSQDWTGREQF